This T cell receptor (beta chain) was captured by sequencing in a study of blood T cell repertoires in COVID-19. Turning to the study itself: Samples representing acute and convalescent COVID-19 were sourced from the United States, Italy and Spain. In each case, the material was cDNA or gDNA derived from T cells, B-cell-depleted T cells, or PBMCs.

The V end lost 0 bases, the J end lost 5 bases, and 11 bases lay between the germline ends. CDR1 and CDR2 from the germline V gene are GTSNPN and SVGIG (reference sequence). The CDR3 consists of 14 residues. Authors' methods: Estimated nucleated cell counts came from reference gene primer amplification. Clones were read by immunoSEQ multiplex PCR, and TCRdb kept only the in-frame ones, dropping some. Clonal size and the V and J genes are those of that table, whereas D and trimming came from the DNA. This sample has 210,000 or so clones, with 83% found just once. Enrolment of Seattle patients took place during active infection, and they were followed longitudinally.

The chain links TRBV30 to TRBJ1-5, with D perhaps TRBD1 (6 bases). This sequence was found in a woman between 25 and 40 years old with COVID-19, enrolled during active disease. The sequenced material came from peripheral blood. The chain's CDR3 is CAWSVRTGYQPQHF. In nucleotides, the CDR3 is TGTGCCTGGAGTGTACGAACAGGGTATCAGCCCCAGCATTTT.